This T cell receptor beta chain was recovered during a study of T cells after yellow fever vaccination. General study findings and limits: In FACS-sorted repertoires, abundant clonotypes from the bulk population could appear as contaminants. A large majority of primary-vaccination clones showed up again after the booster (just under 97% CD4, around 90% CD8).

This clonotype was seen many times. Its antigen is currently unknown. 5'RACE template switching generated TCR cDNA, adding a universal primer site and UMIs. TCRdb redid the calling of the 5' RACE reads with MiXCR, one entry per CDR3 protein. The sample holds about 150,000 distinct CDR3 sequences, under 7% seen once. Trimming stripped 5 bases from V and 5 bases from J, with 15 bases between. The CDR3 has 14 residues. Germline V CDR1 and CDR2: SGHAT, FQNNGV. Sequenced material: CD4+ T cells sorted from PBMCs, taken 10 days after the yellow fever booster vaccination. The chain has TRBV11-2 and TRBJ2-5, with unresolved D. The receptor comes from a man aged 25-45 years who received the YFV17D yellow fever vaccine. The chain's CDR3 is CASSRSPDGETQYF. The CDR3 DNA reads TGTGCCAGCAGCCGGAGTCCGGACGGCGAGACCCAGTACTTC. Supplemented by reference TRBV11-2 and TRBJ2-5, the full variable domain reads EAGVAQSPRYKIIEKRQSVAFWCNPISGHATLYWYQQILGQGPKLLIQFQNNGVVDDSQLPKDRFSAERLKGVDSTLKIQPAKLEDSAVYLCASSRSPDGETQYFGPGTRLLVL.